This is a list of T cell receptor beta chains from one sample in a study of blood T cell repertoires in COVID-19. Only in-frame clones appear in the TCRdb table, and some are missing; sequencing was by immunoSEQ multiplex PCR. The table shows 50,000 to 65,000 clones, with around nine tenths occurring only once. Material for sequencing was peripheral blood. The receptors stem from a man in his 70s with acute or convalescent COVID-19. Each CDR3 is given with its conserved first and last residue. The order of the fields is V gene, J gene, clone size, D gene, CDR3 protein, CDR3 DNA. D genes are given only for firm matches. Only some rows state a clone size, as once, few, many or a class for expanded clones.

TRBV9	TRBJ1-3	-	-	CASSERQMSSGNTIYF	TGTGCCAGCAGCGAGCGACAGATGAGCTCTGGAAACACCATATATTTT
TRBV3-1/TRBV3-2	TRBJ2-3	-	TRBD2	CASSLLAGGRDTQYF	TGTGCCAGCAGCCTACTAGCGGGGGGCCGGGATACGCAGTATTTT
TRBV5-5	TRBJ2-1	-	-	CASSFSRVGSHEQFF	TGTGCCAGCAGCTTTTCGCGGGTCGGAAGTCATGAGCAGTTCTTC
TRBV6-5	TRBJ1-1	-	-	CASSSTGKAFF	TGTGCCAGCAGTTCCACAGGGAAAGCTTTCTTT
TRBV7-8	TRBJ2-5	-	-	CASSLVSGQGWETQYF	TGTGCCAGCAGCTTAGTTTCAGGGCAGGGTTGGGAGACCCAGTACTTC
TRBV14	TRBJ1-4	once	-	CASSQDRGSATTNEKLFF	TGTGCCAGCAGCCAAGATCGGGGGAGTGCGACAACTAATGAAAAACTGTTTTTT
TRBV24-1	TRBJ1-5	-	-	CATSDIGTNSNQPQHF	TGTGCCACCAGTGATATTGGGACAAATAGCAATCAGCCCCAGCATTTT
TRBV2	TRBJ1-2	-	TRBD1	CASTDRGGYTF	TGTGCCAGCACAGACAGGGGCGGCTACACCTTC
TRBV2	TRBJ2-5	-	-	CASRRDSGRETQYF	TGTGCCAGCAGGAGGGATAGTGGGCGAGAGACCCAGTACTTC
TRBV4-2	TRBJ2-1	-	TRBD2	CASSSRTSPQRGNEQFF	TGTGCCAGCAGCTCTAGGACTAGCCCACAACGGGGAAATGAGCAGTTCTTC
TRBV29-1	TRBJ2-2	-	TRBD2	CSVRETSGSAGELFF	TGCAGCGTCCGAGAGACTAGCGGGAGCGCCGGGGAGCTGTTTTTT
TRBV4-1	TRBJ1-2	-	TRBD1	CASSQADRESGYTF	TGCGCCAGCAGCCAAGCGGACAGGGAGTCTGGCTACACCTTC
TRBV5-1	TRBJ1-1	-	-	CASSFEGISTEAFF	TGCGCCAGCAGCTTTGAGGGTATAAGCACTGAAGCTTTCTTT
TRBV7-2	TRBJ1-3	-	-	CASSLEKGGSGNTIYF	TGTGCCAGCAGCTTGGAAAAGGGGGGGTCTGGAAACACCATATATTTT
TRBV2	TRBJ1-1	-	-	CASIYTNTEAFF	TGTGCCAGCATATACACGAACACTGAAGCTTTCTTT
TRBV14	TRBJ2-7	-	TRBD2	CASSPTGGFYEQYF	TGTGCCAGCAGCCCTACGGGGGGTTTCTACGAGCAGTACTTC
TRBV6-5	TRBJ1-1	few	-	CASISGAPNTEAFF	TGTGCCAGCATCTCTGGGGCCCCAAACACTGAAGCTTTCTTT
TRBV5-1	TRBJ2-1	-	-	CASSLLLGDEQFF	TGCGCCAGCAGCTTACTGCTAGGGGATGAGCAGTTCTTC
TRBV6-5	TRBJ2-1	-	TRBD2	CASSPGLAGYNEQFF	TGTGCCAGCAGTCCGGGACTAGCGGGATACAATGAGCAGTTCTTC
TRBV7-6	TRBJ2-7	-	TRBD1	CASSLRQGVQGEQYF	TGTGCCAGCAGCTTACGGCAGGGGGTTCAGGGGGAGCAGTACTTC
TRBV5-1	TRBJ1-3	-	-	CASSLDRIISGNTIYF	TGCGCCAGCAGCTTGGACAGGATTATATCTGGAAACACCATATATTTT
TRBV24-1	TRBJ2-1	-	TRBD2	CATSDLVAGVSYNEQFF	TGTGCCACCAGTGATTTGGTAGCGGGAGTATCCTACAATGAGCAGTTCTTC
TRBV5-1	TRBJ2-7	-	-	CASSLGLRGQDEQYF	TGCGCCAGCAGCTTGGGCCTCAGGGGTCAAGACGAGCAGTACTTC
TRBV7-9	TRBJ2-1	-	TRBD1	CASSLGQGVISNEQFF	TGTGCCAGCAGCTTAGGGCAGGGGGTGATTAGCAATGAGCAGTTCTTC
TRBV6-2/TRBV6-3	TRBJ1-6	-	-	CASSYYRTSSPLHF	TGTGCCAGCAGTTACTATAGAACTAGCTCACCCCTCCACTTT
TRBV5-1	TRBJ1-4	-	TRBD1	CASSMGQPNEKLFF	TGCGCCAGCAGCATGGGACAGCCTAATGAAAAACTGTTTTTT
TRBV9	TRBJ2-2	-	-	CASSVASDGYTGELFF	TGTGCCAGCAGCGTAGCCTCTGACGGGTACACCGGGGAGCTGTTTTTT
TRBV6-5	TRBJ1-2	-	-	CASSRERVYGYTF	TGTGCCAGCTCTAGGGAGCGGGTCTATGGCTACACCTTC
TRBV19	TRBJ2-5	-	-	CASSKQGLQETQYF	TGTGCCAGTAGTAAACAGGGTCTCCAAGAGACCCAGTACTTC
TRBV3-1/TRBV3-2	TRBJ1-1	-	-	CASSQVKGTTEAFF	TGTGCCAGCAGCCAAGTGAAAGGGACTACTGAAGCTTTCTTT
TRBV5-4	TRBJ2-3	-	TRBD2	CASALAGGPSTDTQYF	TGTGCCAGCGCACTAGCGGGAGGGCCAAGCACAGATACGCAGTATTTT
TRBV29-1	TRBJ2-3	few	-	CSVKDGGRTDTQYF	TGCAGCGTGAAGGACGGGGGGCGCACAGATACGCAGTATTTT
TRBV11-2	TRBJ2-4	-	-	CASSPGGTGTRNIQYF	TGTGCCAGCAGCCCTGGAGGCACCGGGACACGAAACATTCAGTACTTC
TRBV5-4	TRBJ2-6	-	-	CASSASSDKRSNVLTF	TGTGCCAGCAGCGCCTCGTCGGACAAAAGGTCCAACGTCCTGACTTTC
TRBV4-1	TRBJ1-1	once	TRBD1	CASSQSGQALNTEAFF	TGCGCCAGCAGCCAATCGGGACAGGCGTTAAACACTGAAGCTTTCTTT
TRBV12-5	TRBJ2-7	-	TRBD1	CASGLAPGQTYEQYF	TGTGCTAGTGGTTTGGCTCCGGGACAGACCTACGAGCAGTACTTC
TRBV10-3	TRBJ2-7	-	TRBD2	CAISDKGLADEQYF	TGTGCCATCAGTGACAAAGGACTAGCGGACGAGCAGTACTTC
TRBV7-2	TRBJ2-6	few	-	CASSARDSGANVLTF	TGTGCCAGCAGCGCGAGAGACTCTGGGGCCAACGTCCTGACTTTC
TRBV2	TRBJ2-5	-	TRBD2	CASSEIGTSREGTQYF	TGTGCCAGCAGTGAAATAGGGACTAGTCGTGAAGGGACCCAGTACTTC
TRBV28	TRBJ2-4	-	-	CASSTGVQNIQYF	TGTGCCAGCAGCACAGGAGTCCAAAACATTCAGTACTTC
TRBV6-5	TRBJ2-1	once	-	CASREGVGSYNEQFF	TGTGCCAGCAGAGAGGGGGTTGGGTCCTACAATGAGCAGTTCTTC
TRBV5-5	TRBJ2-2	-	-	CASSLRLTGELFF	TGTGCCAGCAGCTTACGGTTAACCGGGGAGCTGTTTTTT
TRBV27	TRBJ1-5	-	TRBD1	CASSPGVGGGFRSNQPQHF	TGTGCCAGCAGTCCAGGAGTAGGGGGCGGGTTTCGTAGCAATCAGCCCCAGCATTTT
TRBV27	TRBJ1-1	once	-	CASSFRDTNTEAFF	TGTGCCAGCAGCTTCCGGGACACGAACACTGAAGCTTTCTTT
TRBV7-3	TRBJ2-3	once	-	CASSFRTDTQYF	TGTGCCAGCAGCTTCCGGACAGATACGCAGTATTTT
TRBV6-5	TRBJ1-6	once	-	CASSYTRGTGSPLHF	TGTGCCAGCAGTTACACCCGGGGTACGGGTTCACCCCTCCACTTT
TRBV19	TRBJ2-2	-	-	CASKHGGTANTGELFF	TGTGCCAGTAAACACGGCGGGACCGCGAACACCGGGGAGCTGTTTTTT
TRBV7-2	TRBJ2-7	-	TRBD1	CASSLGQGAVYEQYF	TGTGCCAGCAGCTTAGGACAGGGGGCTGTGTACGAGCAGTACTTC
TRBV5-8	TRBJ2-5	once	TRBD1	CASSWRQGNKETQYF	TGTGCCAGCAGCTGGCGACAGGGTAACAAAGAGACCCAGTACTTC
TRBV6-6	TRBJ2-1	-	TRBD2	CASSRTSGGQFF	TGTGCCAGCAGTCGGACTAGCGGGGGGCAGTTCTTC
TRBV18	TRBJ1-4	-	TRBD1	CASSPRTGDEKLFF	TGTGCCAGCTCACCACGGACAGGGGATGAAAAACTGTTTTTT
TRBV5-4	TRBJ2-5	-	-	CASSIADTQETQYF	TGTGCCAGCAGCATAGCGGACACTCAAGAGACCCAGTACTTC
TRBV5-6	TRBJ2-7	-	-	CASSLVARTSPREQYF	TGTGCCAGCAGCTTGGTGGCCCGAACCTCCCCCCGCGAGCAGTACTTC
TRBV7-9	TRBJ1-1	-	-	CASSSMGILNTEAFF	TGTGCCAGCAGCTCCATGGGCATTTTGAACACTGAAGCTTTCTTT
TRBV6-5	TRBJ1-1	-	TRBD1	CASSRDSNTEAFF	TGTGCCAGCAGTCGGGACAGTAACACTGAAGCTTTCTTT
TRBV30	TRBJ2-4	-	-	CAWSVQQGRHYLAKNIQYF	TGTGCCTGGAGTGTACAGCAGGGCCGACACTATCTAGCCAAAAACATTCAGTACTTC
TRBV28	TRBJ1-5	-	-	CASSSGLQPQHF	TGTGCCAGCAGTTCGGGTCTTCAGCCCCAGCATTTT
TRBV4-2	TRBJ1-5	-	-	CASSQLSGGPSNQPQHF	TGTGCCAGCAGCCAACTGTCGGGGGGACCGAGCAATCAGCCCCAGCATTTT
TRBV7-3	TRBJ1-6	few	-	CASSTQGGAGAPLHF	TGTGCCAGCAGCACGCAGGGAGGGGCGGGGGCACCCCTCCACTTT
TRBV15	TRBJ1-6	-	-	CATSLRAPPSGNSPLHF	TGTGCCACCAGCCTTAGGGCCCCTCCATCGGGGAATTCACCCCTCCACTTT